Below, 23 T cell receptor beta chains from the same sample are listed, as sequenced in a study of cytomegalovirus exposure and HLA in healthy donors (TCRdb year 2017). Preparation of the library involved the immunoSEQ multiplex PCR assay. Held by TCRdb, this immuneACCESS table contains in-frame sequences only and omits some clones. Under half of the omission traces to an unresolved V gene where checked; the cause of the rest is unknown. The sample has 82,000 or so clones on record, about 92% of them singletons. Of the sample, about 0.68% is held by the ten largest clones. The sequencing sample was made of PBMCs. Every receptor here comes from a man aged 18 to 35 in good health and CMV-seronegative.

This clone was picked up a small number of times. The chain uses TRBV5-1 and TRBJ2-7; 7 bases are shared with TRBD1. The V gene's germline CDR1 is SGHRS and CDR2 YFSETQ. J gave up 3 bases and V 4 bases, and 7 bases lay outside the gene matches. The CDR3 covers 14 residues. The CDR3 DNA reads as TGCGCCAGCAGCGCCAGCCCAGGGGGCTACGAGCAGTACTTC. Amino acids: CASSASPGGYEQYF.

This sequence joins TRBV6-1 and TRBJ2-7; no firm D call. This CDR3 comprises 13 residues. Germline CDR1 and CDR2: MNHNS and SASEGT. The ends were cut back, 5 bases at V and 2 bases at J, with 10 bases in the middle. The CDR3 sequence is CASSLLIAYEQYF. CDR3 bases: TGTGCCAGCAGTCTTTTAATTGCCTACGAGCAGTACTTC.

The chain combines TRBV15 with TRBJ1-6, with D tentatively TRBD1 (5 bases). The CDR3 is made up of 14 amino acids. V lost 5 bases and J lost 9, with 14 bases in between. Germline values: CDR1 LNHNV, CDR2 YYDKDF (reference sequence). CDR3 sequence (DNA): TGTGCCACCAGCCGGGGGGGGGTTTCTTCACCCCTCCACTTT. It specifies CATSRGGVSSPLHF. The entire variable domain, with the rest obtained from reference TRBV15 and TRBJ1-6, is as follows: DAMVIQNPRYQVTQFGKPVTLSCSQTLNHNVMYWYQQKSSQAPKLLFHYYDKDFNNEADTPDNFQSRRPNTSFCFLDIRSPGLGDTAMYLCATSRGGVSSPLHFGNGTRLTVT.

This rearrangement joins TRBV10-2 to TRBJ1-2, with D tentatively TRBD1 (5 bases). V gave up 3 bases and J gave up 8 bases, with 16 bases separating them. Germline V lookup: CDR1 WSHSY, CDR2 SAAADI. CDR3 length equals 14 residues. The CDR3 reads CASSENEGGDGYTF. The DNA of the CDR3 is TGCGCCAGCAGTGAAAACGAGGGCGGGGACGGCTACACCTTC.

The chain is built from TRBV5-6 and TRBJ2-2; 9 positions agree with TRBD2. The V segment lost 1 base and the J segment 6 bases; nucleotides outside the gene matches: 7. The CDR3 runs to 16 residues. Germline V lookup: CDR1 SGHDT, CDR2 YYEEEE. CDR3: CASSLLSGGKAGELFF. The CDR3 DNA reads as TGTGCCAGCAGCTTGCTCAGCGGGGGGAAGGCCGGGGAGCTGTTTTTT.

The V gene is TRBV19, the J gene TRBJ1-1; D unresolved. The CDR3 is made up of 17 amino acids. V lost 1 base to trimming and J lost 6 bases, with 21 bases between them. Germline V lookup: CDR1 LNHDA, CDR2 SQIVND (reference sequence). CDR3 sequence: CASSIVPPPAGLAEAFF. CDR3 DNA: TGTGCCAGTAGTATAGTCCCGCCTCCGGCCGGACTAGCTGAAGCTTTCTTT.

The V gene is TRBV6-5, the J gene TRBJ1-2, with a weak D call TRBD1 (6 bases). The CDR3 contains 13 residues. Germline assignment: CDR1 MNHEY and CDR2 SVGAGI. Trimming pared 5 bases from V and 4 bases from J, leaving 11 bases between. The CDR3 region is CASSRGTSYGYTF. The CDR3 nucleotides read TGTGCCAGCAGTAGAGGGACAAGCTATGGCTACACCTTC.

The rearrangement links TRBV2 to TRBJ1-2; unclear D gene. CDR1 SNHLY and CDR2 FYNNEI come from the germline V gene. The CDR3 runs 16 residues. Trimming took 7 bases from V and 6 from J, leaving 24 bases between them. The CDR3 DNA sequence: TGTGCCAGCAACCCTCCTAAGATGGGTGGGAGGAATGGCTACACCTTC. It translates to CASNPPKMGGRNGYTF.

V is TRBV7-2 and J is TRBJ2-2; maybe TRBD2 (5 bases). The CDR3 runs 14 residues. The V gene's germline CDR1 is SGHTA and CDR2 FQGNSA. Trimming removed 1 base from V and 5 bases from J, with 8 bases in between. CDR3 nucleotides: TGTGCCAGCAGCTTAGTACGCGGGACCGGGGAGCTGTTTTTT. Amino acids: CASSLVRGTGELFF.

V and J are TRBV25-1 and TRBJ1-2; the match to TRBD1 covers 8 bases. J gave up 4 bases and V 2 bases, and 15 bases lay outside the gene matches. Germline V gene data show CDR1 as MGHDK and CDR2 as SYGVNS. The CDR3 spans 18 residues. The CDR3 DNA sequence: TGTGCCAGCAGTGAACTCCCCGCGCAGGGGGCGCCTGGCTATGGCTACACCTTC. Translating it yields CASSELPAQGAPGYGYTF.

The chain joins TRBV18 to TRBJ1-5; perhaps TRBD1 as D (6 bases). The length of the CDR3 is 15 residues. Trimming removed 1 base from V and 9 bases from J, with 16 bases in between. CDR1 and CDR2 from the germline V gene are KGHSH and LQKENI. CDR3 in DNA: TGTGCCAGCTCACCACGCAGGGGTGACCAAGCGCCCCAGCATTTT. It specifies CASSPRRGDQAPQHF. The full variable domain, with the rest looked up from reference TRBV18 and TRBJ1-5, is NAGVMQNPRHLVRRRGQEARLRCSPMKGHSHVYWYRQLPEEGLKFMVYLQKENIIDESGMPKERFSAEFPKEGPSILRIQQVVRGDSAAYFCASSPRRGDQAPQHFGDGTRLSIL.

The genes are TRBV30 and TRBJ1-1; 8 bases are shared with TRBD1. Germline V CDR1 and CDR2: GTSNPN, SVGIG (reference sequence). Trimming took 2 bases from V and 0 from J; bases not matched to a gene: 11. This CDR3 comprises 17 residues. The CDR3 nucleotides are TGTGCCTGGAGTCTACGGGGGACAGGCCTTTTGAACACTGAAGCTTTCTTT. It translates to CAWSLRGTGLLNTEAFF.

The rearrangement joins TRBV11-2 to TRBJ2-7; D ambiguous. The CDR3 consists of 12 residues. Germline CDR1 reads SGHAT; CDR2 reads FQNNGV. Trimming removed 0 bases from V and 4 bases from J, with 4 bases in between. CDR3 protein: CASSLDSYEQYF. For the CDR3, the DNA is TGTGCCAGCAGCTTAGACAGTTACGAGCAGTACTTC. Drawing the rest from reference TRBV11-2 and TRBJ2-7, the complete variable domain is EAGVAQSPRYKIIEKRQSVAFWCNPISGHATLYWYQQILGQGPKLLIQFQNNGVVDDSQLPKDRFSAERLKGVDSTLKIQPAKLEDSAVYLCASSLDSYEQYFGPGTRLTVT.

The chain couples TRBV5-1 to TRBJ2-5; perhaps TRBD2 as D (7 bases). V lost 0 bases to trimming and J lost 5 bases, with 20 bases between them. The V gene's germline CDR1 is SGHRS and CDR2 YFSETQ. The CDR3 consists of 17 residues. The CDR3, as DNA: TGCGCCAGCAGCTTGGATTTTTGGGGGGGCCTCAGGGAGACCCAGTACTTC. Encoded protein: CASSLDFWGGLRETQYF.

This rearrangement joins TRBV5-1 to TRBJ2-1; D remains ambiguous. The CDR3 is made up of 12 amino acids. Germline V CDR1 and CDR2: SGHRS, YFSETQ. V was trimmed by 0 bases and J by 10 bases, leaving 8 bases between them. This chain's CDR3 is CASSLAREEQFF. CDR3 DNA sequence: TGCGCCAGCAGCTTGGCCCGCGAGGAGCAGTTCTTC. Full variable domain (remainder filled in from reference TRBV5-1 and TRBJ2-1): KAGVTQTPRYLIKTRGQQVTLSCSPISGHRSVSWYQQTPGQGLQFLFEYFSETQRNKGNFPGRFSGRQFSNSRSEMNVSTLELGDSALYLCASSLAREEQFFGPGTRLTVL.

The V gene is TRBV7-2, the J gene TRBJ2-1; 7 nucleotides agree with TRBD2. Per the germline V gene, CDR1 is SGHTA and CDR2 is FQGNSA. J was trimmed by 0 bases and V by 7 bases; bases with no gene match: 6. This CDR3 comprises 15 residues. The CDR3 DNA reads as TGTGCCAGCACCGCCCCTAGCGGCTCCTACAATGAGCAGTTCTTC. It specifies CASTAPSGSYNEQFF. Filled out from reference TRBV7-2 and TRBJ2-1, the complete variable domain reads GAGVSQSPSNKVTEKGKDVELRCDPISGHTALYWYRQSLGQGLEFLIYFQGNSAPDKSGLPSDRFSAERTGGSVSTLTIQRTQQEDSAVYLCASTAPSGSYNEQFFGPGTRLTVL.

The gene calls are TRBV6-5 and TRBJ1-2; unclear D gene. This CDR3 contains 14 residues. Trimming removed 6 bases at V and 4 bases at J, with 15 bases between. CDR1 MNHEY and CDR2 SVGAGI come from the germline V gene. The DNA for the CDR3 is TGTGCCAGCAGCCCCGAGGAGTCCCGCTATGGCTACACCTTC. This translates into CASSPEESRYGYTF.

This chain connects TRBV2 to TRBJ1-1; no clear D. Trimming cost V 10 bases and J 1 base, with 16 bases left between them. Per the germline V gene, CDR1 is SNHLY and CDR2 is FYNNEI. The CDR3 is 14 amino acids. CDR3 in amino acids: CATRVRARNTEAFF. The CDR3 region has the DNA TGTGCCACCCGCGTCCGAGCGAGGAACACTGAAGCTTTCTTT.

The genes are TRBV4-3 and TRBJ2-1; 8 nucleotides align to TRBD1. The V gene's germline CDR1 is LGHNA and CDR2 YSLEER. The CDR3 totals 18 residues. V shed 7 bases, J shed 8 bases, and the junction held 22 bases outside the gene matches. Here the CDR3 reads CASTADLHRTGLRHEQFF. CDR3 bases: TGCGCCAGCACCGCCGACCTACACAGGACAGGGTTAAGGCATGAGCAGTTCTTC.

The V call is TRBV6-4, the J call TRBJ2-3, with D possibly being TRBD1 (5 bases). There are 13 residues in the CDR3. Germline V lookup: CDR1 MRHNA, CDR2 SNTAGT. V was shortened by 6 bases and J by 5 bases, with 12 bases between the two germline ends. CDR3 loop: CASSRQFGDTQYF. CDR3 sequence (DNA): TGTGCCAGCAGCCGACAGTTCGGAGATACGCAGTATTTT.

The chain combines TRBV5-1 with TRBJ2-3; TRBD2 matches 11 bases. The V segment lost 2 bases and the J segment 3 bases; nucleotides outside the gene matches: 2. Germline values: CDR1 SGHRS, CDR2 YFSETQ. This CDR3 has 15 amino acids. CDR3 DNA: TGCGCCAGCAGCTTTAGCGGGGGGGTGACAGATACGCAGTATTTT. Its translation: CASSFSGGVTDTQYF. The full variable domain, with the rest looked up from reference TRBV5-1 and TRBJ2-3, is KAGVTQTPRYLIKTRGQQVTLSCSPISGHRSVSWYQQTPGQGLQFLFEYFSETQRNKGNFPGRFSGRQFSNSRSEMNVSTLELGDSALYLCASSFSGGVTDTQYFGPGTRLTVL.

The chain carries TRBV18 and TRBJ1-1; a weak D match, TRBD1 (6 bases). V lost 6 bases and J 0 bases, leaving 14 bases between the germline ends. Germline values: CDR1 KGHSH, CDR2 LQKENI. The CDR3 loop spans 15 amino acids. CDR3 loop: CASSPGHFMNTEAFF. The CDR3 DNA reads as TGTGCCAGCTCTCCGGGACACTTCATGAACACTGAAGCTTTCTTT.

The sample holds one count of this clone. The V call is TRBV13, the J call TRBJ2-7; 8 nucleotides match TRBD2. The length of the CDR3 is 15 residues. Trimming removed 4 bases from V and 3 bases from J; junction bases left unmatched: 8. CDR1 PRHDT and CDR2 FYEKMQ come from the germline V gene (reference sequence). The CDR3 is CASSSPGGRFYEQYF. CDR3 DNA sequence: TGTGCCAGCAGCTCCCCGGGCGGGAGGTTCTACGAGCAGTACTTC.